This passage covers 8 T cell receptor beta chains from one sample sequenced in a study of cytomegalovirus exposure and HLA in healthy donors. PCR involved 60 Vbeta and 13 Jbeta primers. Here immunoSEQ multiplex PCR was the method, and the copy in TCRdb shows in-frame clones only, minus some. Altogether over 70,000 clones are present, under 85% being singletons, with the ten largest covering around 1.5%. The sequencing sample was made of PBMCs. All receptors come from a male donor in good health and CMV-seronegative.

CDR3 coding DNA: TGTGCCAGCTCGTACTATATACTGGGTGAAGCTTTCTTT. It is translated as CASSYYILGEAFF. The chain uses TRBV6-5 and TRBJ1-1; D is unclear. Germline V CDR1 and CDR2: MNHEY, SVGAGI. CDR3 length equals 13 residues. The V end lost 8 bases, the J end lost 7 bases, and 17 bases lay between the germline ends.

This clone was seen a single time. The V call is TRBV7-8, the J call TRBJ2-1, with unresolved D. V lost 1 base and J lost 7, with 8 bases in between. Germline assignment: CDR1 SGHVS and CDR2 FQNEAQ. This CDR3 spans 13 amino acids. The CDR3 sequence is CASSLVSQNEQFF. Here the CDR3 DNA reads TGTGCCAGCAGCTTAGTTTCTCAGAATGAGCAGTTCTTC.

The chain uses TRBV5-6 and TRBJ2-1; 7 bases are a match to TRBD1. Germline assignment: CDR1 SGHDT and CDR2 YYEEEE. V was clipped by 4 bases and J by 4 bases; unmatched bases: 8. This CDR3 contains 15 residues. The CDR3 nucleotides are TGTGCCAGCAGCAGGGGGCCCAATTTATACAATGAGCAGTTCTTC. Amino acids: CASSRGPNLYNEQFF.

The rearrangement links TRBV10-1 to TRBJ2-3, with D hard to call. The CDR3 runs 14 residues. The germline V and J ends were trimmed by 4 bases and 1 base, with 9 bases remaining between them. Germline CDR1 WNHNN, CDR2 SYGVQD (reference sequence). The CDR3 DNA sequence: TGCGCCAGCAGTGGGAGCGACGGCACAGATACGCAGTATTTT. It is translated as CASSGSDGTDTQYF.

The genes are TRBV7-9 and TRBJ2-4, with D possibly matching TRBD1 (7 bases). This CDR3 comprises 17 residues. V was clipped by 2 bases and J by 3 bases, with 17 bases between them. Germline CDR1 SEHNR, CDR2 FQNEAQ (reference sequence). DNA of the CDR3: TGTGCCAGCAGCTTATTTGGAGGGGGCTTGGGCAAAAACATTCAGTACTTC. Translated, it gives CASSLFGGGLGKNIQYF.

The chain links TRBV2 to TRBJ1-1; D possibly corresponds to TRBD1 (5 bases). Germline CDR1 is SNHLY and CDR2 is FYNNEI. V lost 5 bases and J 1 base, leaving 8 bases between the germline ends. The CDR3 totals 13 residues. For the CDR3, the DNA is TGTGCCAGCAGTTACCAGGGGAACACTGAAGCTTTCTTT. It specifies CASSYQGNTEAFF.

There are a few counts of this clone. The J gene is TRBJ2-5, the V gene TRBV13; possibly TRBD2 for D (7 bases). The germline V and J ends were trimmed by 6 bases and 4 bases, with 15 bases remaining between them. The germline gives CDR1 PRHDT, CDR2 FYEKMQ (reference sequence). The CDR3 loop spans 14 amino acids. Written as DNA, the CDR3 is TGTGCCAGCAGGTGGGGCGGGGGCCGAGAGACCCAGTACTTC. This encodes CASRWGGGRETQYF.

This clone was detected a few times. The genes are TRBV6-5 and TRBJ2-2; D is uncertain. V was clipped by 5 bases and J by 3 bases, with 7 bases between them. This CDR3 has 13 residues. Germline CDR1 and CDR2: MNHEY and SVGAGI. The DNA for the CDR3 is TGTGCCAGCAGTAGCCCGTACACCGGGGAGCTGTTTTTT. This encodes CASSSPYTGELFF.